This T cell receptor (beta chain) appears in the sequencing data of a study of cytomegalovirus exposure and HLA in healthy donors. This clone occurred a few times. Its target is not known. The PCR contained 60 Vbeta and 13 Jbeta primers. The table came from immunoSEQ multiplex PCR; TCRdb's copy has only in-frame clones and leaves some out. The table records over 130,000 clones, under 90% of them present only once. General study results and limits: Cytomegalovirus-associated TCR beta chains were listed, numbering under 200. With later analysis, a missense DCLRE1C variant became linked to TCR beta V- and J-gene trimming. There was a cluster of highly shared sequence variants that was likely a sequencing artifact.

Sequences were obtained from PBMCs. This clonotype was sampled from a male donor in good health and CMV-seronegative.

The CDR3 DNA reads as TGTGCCAGCAGTGACTCGTTTGGCGGGGCAGGGACCCAGTACTTC. Translation: CASSDSFGGAGTQYF. This chain uses TRBV6-4 with TRBJ2-5; tentative D call: TRBD2 (6 bases). Per germline, CDR1 MRHNA and CDR2 SNTAGT. Deletions cut 0 bases from V and 7 bases from J, with 15 bases between. The CDR3 totals 15 residues.